Listed below are T cell receptor beta chains from one sample, sequenced in a study of T cell repertoires in cytomegalovirus infection. These TCRs' antigens remain unknown. TCRdb re-called the reads with MiXCR, one entry per CDR3 protein. The repertoire holds roughly 46,000 distinct CDR3 sequences, with about a fifth as singletons. The sequencing here drew on CD8+ T cells from cultured PBMCs, taken from culture after CMV antigen stimulation. The receptor set was obtained from a human donor in good health (CMV status not recorded). Some clones in this sample may be carry-over from other donors' samples. The CDR3 runs from the conserved cysteine through the conserved F or W. Fields, in order: J gene, D gene, V gene, clone size, CDR3 protein, CDR3 DNA. The D gene is left open where the match is weak. For some rows the clone size is stated as once, few or many, or as a class when expanded; others skip it.

TRBJ2-7 | TRBD2 | TRBV6-2/TRBV6-3 | few | CASSDPSSGRAYEQYF | TGTGCCAGCAGTGACCCATCTAGCGGGAGGGCCTACGAGCAGTACTTC
TRBJ2-3 | TRBD2 | TRBV7-2 | medium-sized | CASSFRGTTRDTQYF | TGTGCCAGCAGCTTCCGCGGGACTACCCGGGATACGCAGTATTTT
TRBJ1-2 | . | TRBV6-2/TRBV6-3 | many | CASSKEPLGAPVGYTF | TGTGCCAGCAGCAAAGAGCCCCTGGGGGCTCCAGTCGGCTACACCTTC
TRBJ2-7 | . | TRBV12-3/TRBV12-4 | . | CASCLHTDYEQYF | TGTGCCAGCTGCCTCCATACAGATTACGAGCAGTACTTC
TRBJ1-2 | . | TRBV10-3 | . | CAISESTEVNYGYTF | TGTGCCATCAGTGAATCTACCGAAGTAAACTATGGCTACACCTTC
TRBJ2-1 | TRBD2 | TRBV9 | . | CASSTQRSSGGLGNEQFF | TGTGCCAGCAGCACTCAAAGGTCTAGCGGGGGCCTGGGGAATGAGCAGTTCTTC
TRBJ1-5 | TRBD1 | TRBV4-3 | . | CASSLTTGINQPQHF | TGCGCCAGCAGCCTCACGACAGGGATCAATCAGCCCCAGCATTTT
TRBJ1-5 | TRBD1 | TRBV4-3 | few | CASSPDRGNQPQHF | TGCGCCAGCAGCCCGGACAGGGGAAATCAGCCCCAGCATTTT
TRBJ1-4 | . | TRBV7-8 | many | CASSPRQFVAEKLFF | TGTGCCAGCAGCCCTCGACAGTTTGTAGCCGAAAAACTGTTTTTT
TRBJ2-7 | TRBD1 | TRBV7-8 | few | CASSRGTGEQYF | TGTGCCAGCAGCCGAGGGACAGGCGAGCAGTACTTC
TRBJ1-1 | TRBD1 | TRBV12-3/TRBV12-4 | many | CASSGRTGGDTEAFF | TGTGCCAGCAGTGGGCGGACAGGGGGGGACACTGAAGCTTTCTTT
TRBJ2-1 | . | TRBV11-2 | . | CASSFLRDPGRNEQFF | TGTGCCAGCAGCTTCCTCCGGGACCCCGGACGCAATGAGCAGTTCTTC
TRBJ1-1 | . | TRBV9 | many | CASSVGTGANTEAFF | TGTGCCAGCAGCGTCGGGACGGGAGCAAACACTGAAGCTTTCTTT
TRBJ2-5 | TRBD1 | TRBV4-3 | . | CASSPGTGDAETQYF | TGCGCCAGCAGCCCGGGGACAGGGGATGCGGAGACCCAGTACTTC
TRBJ1-3 | . | TRBV20-1 | . | CSARKDGALDWTIYF | TGCAGTGCTAGAAAGGACGGAGCCTTGGATTGGACCATATATTTT